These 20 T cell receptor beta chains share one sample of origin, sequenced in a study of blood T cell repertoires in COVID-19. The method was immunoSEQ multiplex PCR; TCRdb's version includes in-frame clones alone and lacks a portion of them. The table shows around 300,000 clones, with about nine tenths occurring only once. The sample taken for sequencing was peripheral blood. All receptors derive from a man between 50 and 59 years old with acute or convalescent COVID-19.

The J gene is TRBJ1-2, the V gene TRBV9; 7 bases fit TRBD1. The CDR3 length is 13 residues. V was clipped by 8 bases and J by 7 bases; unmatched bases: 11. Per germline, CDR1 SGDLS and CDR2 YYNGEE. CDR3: CASSRDRGSGYTF. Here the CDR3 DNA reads TGTGCCAGTAGCCGGGACAGAGGAAGTGGCTACACCTTC.

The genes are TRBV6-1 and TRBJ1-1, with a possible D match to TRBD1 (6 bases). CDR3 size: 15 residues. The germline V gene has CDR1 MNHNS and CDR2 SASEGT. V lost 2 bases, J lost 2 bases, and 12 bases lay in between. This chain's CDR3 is CASSEQGHLNTEAFF. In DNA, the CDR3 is TGTGCCAGCAGTGAACAGGGACACCTTAACACTGAAGCTTTCTTT.

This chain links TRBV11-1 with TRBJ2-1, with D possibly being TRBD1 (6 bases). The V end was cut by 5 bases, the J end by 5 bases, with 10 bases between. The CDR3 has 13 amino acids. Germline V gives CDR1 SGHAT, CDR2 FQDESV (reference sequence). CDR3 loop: CASSQNRDNEQFF. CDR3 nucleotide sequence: TGTGCCAGCAGCCAGAACAGGGACAATGAGCAGTTCTTC.

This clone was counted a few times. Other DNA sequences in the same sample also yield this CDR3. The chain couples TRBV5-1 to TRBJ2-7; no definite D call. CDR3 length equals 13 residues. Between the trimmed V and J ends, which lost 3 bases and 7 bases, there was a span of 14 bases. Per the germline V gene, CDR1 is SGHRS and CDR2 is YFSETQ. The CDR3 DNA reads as TGCGCCAGCAGCTCCGGCGGCCTTGGAGAGCAGTACTTC. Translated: CASSSGGLGEQYF. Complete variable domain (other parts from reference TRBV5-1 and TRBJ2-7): KAGVTQTPRYLIKTRGQQVTLSCSPISGHRSVSWYQQTPGQGLQFLFEYFSETQRNKGNFPGRFSGRQFSNSRSEMNVSTLELGDSALYLCASSSGGLGEQYFGPGTRLTVT.

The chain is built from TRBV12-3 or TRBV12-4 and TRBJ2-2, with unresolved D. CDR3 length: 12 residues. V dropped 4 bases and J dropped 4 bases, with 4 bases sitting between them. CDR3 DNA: TGTGCCAGCAGTTCTAGCACCGGGGAGCTGTTTTTT. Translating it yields CASSSSTGELFF.

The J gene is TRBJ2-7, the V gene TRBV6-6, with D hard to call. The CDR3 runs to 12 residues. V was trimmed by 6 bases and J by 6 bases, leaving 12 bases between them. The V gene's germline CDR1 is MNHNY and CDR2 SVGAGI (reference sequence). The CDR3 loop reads CASSEVSVEQYF. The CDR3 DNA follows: TGTGCCAGCAGCGAGGTATCGGTCGAGCAGTACTTC.

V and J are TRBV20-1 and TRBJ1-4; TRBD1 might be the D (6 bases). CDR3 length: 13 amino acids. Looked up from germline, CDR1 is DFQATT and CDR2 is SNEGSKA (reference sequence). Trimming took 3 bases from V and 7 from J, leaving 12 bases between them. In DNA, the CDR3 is TGCAGTGCTAGTTACAGGGATGGTGAAAAACTGTTTTTT. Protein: CSASYRDGEKLFF.

The chain's CDR3 is CASSVPRAAYGYTF. CDR3 in DNA: TGTGCCAGCAGTGTCCCTAGAGCCGCCTATGGCTACACCTTC. V is TRBV2 and J is TRBJ1-2, with no clear D. The CDR3 length is 14 residues. Deletions cut 4 bases from V and 4 bases from J, with 13 bases between. Per the germline V gene, CDR1 is SNHLY and CDR2 is FYNNEI.

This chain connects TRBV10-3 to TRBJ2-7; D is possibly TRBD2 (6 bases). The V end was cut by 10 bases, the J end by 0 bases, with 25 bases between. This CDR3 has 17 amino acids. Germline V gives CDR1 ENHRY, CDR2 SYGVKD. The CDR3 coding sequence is TGTGCCAGCCATCCGGAGATTGGGAAGACTAGCTCCTACGAGCAGTACTTC. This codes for CASHPEIGKTSSYEQYF.

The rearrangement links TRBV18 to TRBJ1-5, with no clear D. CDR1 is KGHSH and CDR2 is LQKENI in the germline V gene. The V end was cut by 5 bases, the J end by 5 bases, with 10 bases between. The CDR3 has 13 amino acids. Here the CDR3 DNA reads TGTGCCAGCTCATCGGGGATCGATCAGCCCCAGCATTTT. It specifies CASSSGIDQPQHF.

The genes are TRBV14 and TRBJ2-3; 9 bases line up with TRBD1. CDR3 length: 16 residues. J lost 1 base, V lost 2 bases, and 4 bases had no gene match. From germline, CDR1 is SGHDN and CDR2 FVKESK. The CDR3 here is CASSQYRGPRTDTQYF. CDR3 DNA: TGTGCCAGCAGCCAATACAGGGGGCCGCGCACAGATACGCAGTATTTT.

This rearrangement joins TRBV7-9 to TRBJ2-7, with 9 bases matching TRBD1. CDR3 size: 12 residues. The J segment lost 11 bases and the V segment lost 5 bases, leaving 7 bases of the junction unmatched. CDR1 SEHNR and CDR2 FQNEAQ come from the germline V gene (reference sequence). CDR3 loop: CASSLSDRGKYF. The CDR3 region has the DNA TGTGCCAGCAGCCTTAGCGACAGGGGGAAGTACTTC. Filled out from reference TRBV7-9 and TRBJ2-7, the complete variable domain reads DTGVSQNPRHKITKRGQNVTFRCDPISEHNRLYWYRQTLGQGPEFLTYFQNEAQLEKSRLLSDRFSAERPKGSFSTLEIQRTEQGDSAMYLCASSLSDRGKYFGPGTRLTVT.

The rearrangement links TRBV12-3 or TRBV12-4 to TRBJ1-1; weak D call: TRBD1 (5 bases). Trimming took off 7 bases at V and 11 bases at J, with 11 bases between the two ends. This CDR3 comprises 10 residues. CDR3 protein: CASNPSGAFF. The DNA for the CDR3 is TGTGCCAGCAACCCTTCAGGGGCTTTCTTT.

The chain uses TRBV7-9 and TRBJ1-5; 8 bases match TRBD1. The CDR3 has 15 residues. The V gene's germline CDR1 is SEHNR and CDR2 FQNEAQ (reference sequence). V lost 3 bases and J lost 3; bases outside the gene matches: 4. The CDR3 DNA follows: TGTGCCAGCAGCTTTGGACAGGGCTTCAATCAGCCCCAGCATTTT. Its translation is CASSFGQGFNQPQHF.

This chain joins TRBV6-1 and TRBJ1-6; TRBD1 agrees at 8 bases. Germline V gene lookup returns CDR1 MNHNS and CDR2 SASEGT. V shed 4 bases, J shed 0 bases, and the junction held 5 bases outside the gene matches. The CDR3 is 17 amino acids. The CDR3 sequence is CASSADRGGSYNSPLHF. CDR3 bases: TGTGCCAGCAGTGCCGACAGGGGAGGCTCCTATAATTCACCCCTCCACTTT.

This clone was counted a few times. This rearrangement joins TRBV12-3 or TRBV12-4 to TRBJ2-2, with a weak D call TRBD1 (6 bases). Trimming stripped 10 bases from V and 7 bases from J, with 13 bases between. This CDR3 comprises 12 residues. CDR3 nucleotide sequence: TGTGCCACCAAAACAGGGTACGGGGAGCTGTTTTTT. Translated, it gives CATKTGYGELFF.

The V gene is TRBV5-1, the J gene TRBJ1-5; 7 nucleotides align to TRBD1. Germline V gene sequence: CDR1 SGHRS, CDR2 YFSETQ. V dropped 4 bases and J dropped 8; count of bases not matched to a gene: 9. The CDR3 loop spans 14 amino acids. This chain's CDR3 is CASSPGQANEPQHF. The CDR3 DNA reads TGCGCCAGCAGCCCCGGACAGGCCAACGAGCCCCAGCATTTT.

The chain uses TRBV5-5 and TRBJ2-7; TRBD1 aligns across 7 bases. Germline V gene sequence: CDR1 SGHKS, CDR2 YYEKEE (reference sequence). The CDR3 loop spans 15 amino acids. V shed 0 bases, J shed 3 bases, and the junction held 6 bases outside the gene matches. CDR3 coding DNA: TGTGCCAGCAGCTTGGAAGTGACAGGGATCTACGAGCAGTACTTC. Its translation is CASSLEVTGIYEQYF.

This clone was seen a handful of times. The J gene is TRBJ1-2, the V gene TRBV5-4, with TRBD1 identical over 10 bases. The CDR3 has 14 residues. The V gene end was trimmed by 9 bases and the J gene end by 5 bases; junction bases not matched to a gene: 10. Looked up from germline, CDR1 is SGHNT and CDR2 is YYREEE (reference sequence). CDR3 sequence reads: CATSGTGDNYGYTF. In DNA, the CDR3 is TGTGCCACGTCCGGGACAGGGGACAATTATGGCTACACCTTC. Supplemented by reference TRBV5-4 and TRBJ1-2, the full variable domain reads ETGVTQSPTHLIKTRGQQVTLRCSSQSGHNTVSWYQQALGQGPQFIFQYYREEENGRGNFPPRFSGLQFPNYSSELNVNALELDDSALYLCATSGTGDNYGYTFGSGTRLTVV.

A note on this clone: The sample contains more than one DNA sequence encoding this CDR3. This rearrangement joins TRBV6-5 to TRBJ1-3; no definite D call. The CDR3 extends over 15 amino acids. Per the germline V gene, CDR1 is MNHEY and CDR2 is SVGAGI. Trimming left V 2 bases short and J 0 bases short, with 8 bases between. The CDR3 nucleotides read TGTGCCAGCAGTTACGGCGGGGTCTCTGGAAACACCATATATTTT. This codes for CASSYGGVSGNTIYF.